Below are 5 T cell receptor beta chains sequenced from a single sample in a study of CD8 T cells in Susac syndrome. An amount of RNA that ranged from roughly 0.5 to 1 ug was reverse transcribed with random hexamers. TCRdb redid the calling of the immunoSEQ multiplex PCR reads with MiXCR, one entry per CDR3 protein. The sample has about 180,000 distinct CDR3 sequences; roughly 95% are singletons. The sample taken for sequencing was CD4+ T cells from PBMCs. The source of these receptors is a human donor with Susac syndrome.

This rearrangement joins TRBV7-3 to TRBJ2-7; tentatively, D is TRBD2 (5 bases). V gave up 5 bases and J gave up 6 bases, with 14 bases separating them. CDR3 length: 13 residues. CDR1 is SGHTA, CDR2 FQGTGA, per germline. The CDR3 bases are TGTGCCAGCAGCCTATCAGGAACTAGCGAGCAGTACTTC. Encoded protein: CASSLSGTSEQYF.

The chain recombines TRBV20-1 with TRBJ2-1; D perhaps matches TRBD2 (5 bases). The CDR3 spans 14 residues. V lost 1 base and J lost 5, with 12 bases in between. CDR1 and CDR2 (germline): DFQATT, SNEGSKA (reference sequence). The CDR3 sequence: CSARVGEWNNEQFF. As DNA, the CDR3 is TGCAGTGCTAGAGTCGGGGAATGGAACAATGAGCAGTTCTTC.

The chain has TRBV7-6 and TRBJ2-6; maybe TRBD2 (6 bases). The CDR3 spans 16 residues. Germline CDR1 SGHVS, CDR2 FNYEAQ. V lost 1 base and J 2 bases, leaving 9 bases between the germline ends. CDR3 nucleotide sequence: TGTGCCAGCAGCTTAGAGGGCGGGGCTGGGGCCAACGTCCTGACTTTC. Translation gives CASSLEGGAGANVLTF. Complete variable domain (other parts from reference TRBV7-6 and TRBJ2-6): GAGVSQSPRYKVTKRGQDVALRCDPISGHVSLYWYRQALGQGPEFLTYFNYEAQQDKSGLPNDRFSAERPEGSISTLTIQRTEQRDSAMYRCASSLEGGAGANVLTFGAGSRLTVL.

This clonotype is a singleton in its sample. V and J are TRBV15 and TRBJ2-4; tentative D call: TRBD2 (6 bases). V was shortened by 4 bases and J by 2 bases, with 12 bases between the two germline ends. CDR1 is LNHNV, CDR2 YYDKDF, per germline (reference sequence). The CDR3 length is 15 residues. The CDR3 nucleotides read TGTGCCACCAGCACAGGAGGGCCGACCAAAAACATTCAGTACTTC. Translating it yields CATSTGGPTKNIQYF. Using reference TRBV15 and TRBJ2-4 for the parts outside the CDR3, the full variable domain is DAMVIQNPRYQVTQFGKPVTLSCSQTLNHNVMYWYQQKSSQAPKLLFHYYDKDFNNEADTPDNFQSRRPNTSFCFLDIRSPGLGDTAMYLCATSTGGPTKNIQYFGAGTRLSVL.

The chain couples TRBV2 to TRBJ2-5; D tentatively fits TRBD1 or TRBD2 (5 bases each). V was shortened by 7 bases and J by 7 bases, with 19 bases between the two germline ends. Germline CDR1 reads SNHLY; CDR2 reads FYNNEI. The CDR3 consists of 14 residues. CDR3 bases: TGTGCCAGCACCGTGACATCAGGGAGTGCGACCCAGTACTTC. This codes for CASTVTSGSATQYF.